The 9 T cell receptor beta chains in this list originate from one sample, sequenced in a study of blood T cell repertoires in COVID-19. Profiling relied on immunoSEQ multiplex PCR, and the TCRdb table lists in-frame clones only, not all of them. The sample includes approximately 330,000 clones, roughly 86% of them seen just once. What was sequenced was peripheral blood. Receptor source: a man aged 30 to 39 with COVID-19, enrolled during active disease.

The DNA of the CDR3 is TGTGCCTGGAGTGGAGGGGGCGATGGCTACACCTTC. Encoded protein: CAWSGGGDGYTF. The gene calls are TRBV30 and TRBJ1-2; 7 nucleotides line up with TRBD1. The CDR3 consists of 12 residues. Germline values: CDR1 GTSNPN, CDR2 SVGIG (reference sequence). J was trimmed by 6 bases and V by 1 base; bases with no gene match: 2.

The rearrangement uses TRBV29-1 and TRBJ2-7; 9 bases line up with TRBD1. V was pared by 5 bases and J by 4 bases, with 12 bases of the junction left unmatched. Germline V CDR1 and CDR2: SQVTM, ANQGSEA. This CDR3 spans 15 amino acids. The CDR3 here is CSVSGTGRVGYEQYF. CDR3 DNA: TGCAGCGTTTCCGGGACAGGGAGAGTTGGTTACGAGCAGTACTTC.

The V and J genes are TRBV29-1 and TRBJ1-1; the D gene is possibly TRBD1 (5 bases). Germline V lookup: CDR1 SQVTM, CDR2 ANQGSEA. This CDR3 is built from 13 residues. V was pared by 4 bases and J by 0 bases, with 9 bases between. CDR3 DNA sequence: TGCAGCGTTGTGGGGCGTTTGAACACTGAAGCTTTCTTT. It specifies CSVVGRLNTEAFF. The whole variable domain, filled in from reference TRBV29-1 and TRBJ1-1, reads SAVISQKPSRDICQRGTSLTIQCQVDSQVTMMFWYRQQPGQSLTLIATANQGSEATYESGFVIDKFPISRPNLTFSTLTVSNMSPEDSSIYLCSVVGRLNTEAFFGQGTRLTVV.

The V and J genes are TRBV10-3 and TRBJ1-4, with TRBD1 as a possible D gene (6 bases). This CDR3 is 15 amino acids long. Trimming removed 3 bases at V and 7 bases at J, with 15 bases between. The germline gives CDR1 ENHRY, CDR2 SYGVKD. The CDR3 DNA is TGTGCCATCAGTGAACCAGGGGAAGGAAGTGAAAAACTGTTTTTT. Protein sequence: CAISEPGEGSEKLFF.

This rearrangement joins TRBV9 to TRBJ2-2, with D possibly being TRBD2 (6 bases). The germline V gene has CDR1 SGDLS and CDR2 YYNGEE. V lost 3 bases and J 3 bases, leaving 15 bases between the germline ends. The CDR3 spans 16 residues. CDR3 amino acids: CASSARPAGYTGELFF. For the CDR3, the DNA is TGTGCCAGCAGCGCGAGACCGGCGGGGTACACCGGGGAGCTGTTTTTT. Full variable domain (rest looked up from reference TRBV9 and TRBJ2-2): DSGVTQTPKHLITATGQRVTLRCSPRSGDLSVYWYQQSLDQGLQFLIQYYNGEERAKGNILERFSAQQFPDLHSELNLSSLELGDSALYFCASSARPAGYTGELFFGEGSRLTVL.

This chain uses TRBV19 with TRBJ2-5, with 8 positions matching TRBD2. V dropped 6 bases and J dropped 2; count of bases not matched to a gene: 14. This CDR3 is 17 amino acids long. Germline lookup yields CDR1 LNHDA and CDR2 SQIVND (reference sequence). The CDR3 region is CASSDPLALAVQETQYF. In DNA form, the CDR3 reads TGTGCCAGTAGCGACCCCTTGGCACTAGCGGTACAAGAGACCCAGTACTTC.

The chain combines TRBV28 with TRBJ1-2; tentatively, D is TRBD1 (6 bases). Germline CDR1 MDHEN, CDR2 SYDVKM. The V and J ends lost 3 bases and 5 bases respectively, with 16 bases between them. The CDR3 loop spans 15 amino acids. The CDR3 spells CASSLSPGTTYGYTF. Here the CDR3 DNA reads TGTGCCAGCAGTTTGAGCCCCGGGACAACGTATGGCTACACCTTC.

Written as DNA, the CDR3 is TGTGCCAGCCGGGACAGGGTGTACGAGCAGTACTTC. Its protein is CASRDRVYEQYF. The chain uses TRBV19 and TRBJ2-7; 9 bases line up with TRBD1. Germline CDR1 is LNHDA and CDR2 is SQIVND (reference sequence). Trimming at V came to 9 bases and at J to 4 bases, leaving 4 bases not matched to a gene. The CDR3 contains 12 residues. The full variable domain, rest sourced from reference TRBV19 and TRBJ2-7, is DGGITQSPKYLFRKEGQNVTLSCEQNLNHDAMYWYRQDPGQGLRLIYYSQIVNDFQKGDIAEGYSVSREKKESFPLTVTSAQKNPTAFYLCASRDRVYEQYFGPGTRLTVT.

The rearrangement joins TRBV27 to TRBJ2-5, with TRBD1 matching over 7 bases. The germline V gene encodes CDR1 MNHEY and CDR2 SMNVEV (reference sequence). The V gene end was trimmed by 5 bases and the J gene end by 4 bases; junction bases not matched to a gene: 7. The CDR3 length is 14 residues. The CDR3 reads CASSPDRVGETQYF. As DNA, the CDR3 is TGTGCCAGCAGTCCCGACAGGGTTGGAGAGACCCAGTACTTC.